The clone carrying this T cell receptor (beta chain) has only a few counts. Its antigen is currently unknown. This entry is derived from a study of post-analysis software for immune sequencing data. Study-wide background: Multiple sclerosis in the patients followed relapsing-remitting, secondary progressive and progressive-relapsing courses.

Prepared TCR beta cDNA libraries contained unique molecular identifiers. The source material, about 0.95 to 11 million T cells, gave rise to 500,000 or so cDNA molecules. TCRdb ran MiXCR on the PCR reads and lists one entry per CDR3 protein. The sample carries 450,000 to 700,000 distinct CDR3 sequences, roughly 45% recorded once. The CDR3 runs to 13 residues. Germline assignment: CDR1 LGHNA and CDR2 YNFKEQ. Trimming cost V 4 bases and J 10 bases, with 16 bases left between them. Broader study findings: For normalized Chao1 diversity, multiple sclerosis patients scored significantly lower than controls did. When patients were compared with controls, about 5 TRBV segments were more frequent, TRBV5-6, TRBV5-1 and TRBV20-1 among them.

The chain recombines TRBV4-2 with TRBJ1-2, with a weak D call TRBD1 (6 bases). The sequenced sample consisted of blood. This TCR was sampled from a girl between 10 and 17 years old with multiple sclerosis. As DNA, the CDR3 is TGTGCCAGCAGCCTGGACAGTTCCTCCCTCTACACCTTC. Translation: CASSLDSSSLYTF.